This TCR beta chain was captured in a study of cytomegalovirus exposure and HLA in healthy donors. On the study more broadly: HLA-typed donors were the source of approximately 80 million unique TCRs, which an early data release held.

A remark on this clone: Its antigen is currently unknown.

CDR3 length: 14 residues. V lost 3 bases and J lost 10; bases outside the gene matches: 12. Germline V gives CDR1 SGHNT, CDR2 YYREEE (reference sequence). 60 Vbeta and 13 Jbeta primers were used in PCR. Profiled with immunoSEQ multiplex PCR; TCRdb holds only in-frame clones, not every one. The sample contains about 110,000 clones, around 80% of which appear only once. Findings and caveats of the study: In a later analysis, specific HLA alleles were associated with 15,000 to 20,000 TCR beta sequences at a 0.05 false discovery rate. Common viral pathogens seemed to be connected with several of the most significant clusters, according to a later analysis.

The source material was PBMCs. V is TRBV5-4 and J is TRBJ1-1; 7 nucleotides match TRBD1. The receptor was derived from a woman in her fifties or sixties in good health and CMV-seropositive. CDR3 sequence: CASSSGQAARLAFF. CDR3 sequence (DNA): TGTGCCAGCAGCTCCGGACAGGCGGCGCGGTTAGCTTTCTTT.